This T cell receptor (beta chain) was documented in a study of T cell repertoires in ileal Crohn's disease. Study context: Thiopurines (approximately ten) or anti-TNF agents (roughly 18) were given postoperatively to about half. Overall study results and limits: Active smokers at surgery had more clonal expansions than non-smokers. Compared with CD4 T cells, sorted CD8 cells carried more expanded clones.

Libraries were prepared by immunoSEQ multiplex PCR; TCRdb keeps only in-frame clonotypes and omits some of them. The sample shows roughly 3,100 clones, approximately 91% of them seen only once. Time point denoted: proximal margin of the surgical specimen (macroscopically non-inflamed). Patients were adults with ileal or ileocolonic Crohn's disease needing resection. The V end was cut by 6 bases, the J end by 4 bases, with 4 bases between. CDR1 and CDR2 from the germline V gene are MDHEN and SYDVKM. The CDR3 consists of 11 residues. About this clone itself: What it binds is unknown.

The chain joins TRBV28 to TRBJ1-5; D is unresolved. Sequenced input: ileal tissue. This receptor was obtained from an adult with Crohn's disease. The CDR3 is CASSFNQPQHF. CDR3 nucleotide sequence: TGTGCCAGCAGCTTTAATCAGCCCCAGCATTTT.